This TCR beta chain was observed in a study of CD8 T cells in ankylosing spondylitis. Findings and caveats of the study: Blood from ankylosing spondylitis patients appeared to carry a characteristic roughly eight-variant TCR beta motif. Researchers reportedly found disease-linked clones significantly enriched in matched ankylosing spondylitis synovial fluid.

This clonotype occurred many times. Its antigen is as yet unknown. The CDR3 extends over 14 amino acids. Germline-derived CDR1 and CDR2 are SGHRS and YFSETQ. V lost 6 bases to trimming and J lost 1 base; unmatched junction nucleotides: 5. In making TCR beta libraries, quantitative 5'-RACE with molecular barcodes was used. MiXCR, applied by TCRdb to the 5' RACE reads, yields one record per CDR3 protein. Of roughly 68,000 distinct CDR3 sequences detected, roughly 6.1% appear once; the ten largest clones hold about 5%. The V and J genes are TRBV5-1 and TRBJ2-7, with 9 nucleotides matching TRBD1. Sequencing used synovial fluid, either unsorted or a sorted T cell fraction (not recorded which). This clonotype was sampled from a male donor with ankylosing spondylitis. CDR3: CASKGQGSSYEQYF. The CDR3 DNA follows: TGCGCCAGCAAGGGACAGGGCTCGTCCTACGAGCAGTACTTC.